The 14 T cell receptor beta chains below all came from one sample that was sequenced in a study of technical replicates of blood from a handful of donors. TCRdb keeps only in-frame clones here, not all; method: immunoSEQ multiplex PCR. The sample contains more than 70,000 clones, about 89% of which appear only once. The sample taken for sequencing was T cells isolated from PBMCs. All receptors come from a human donor in good health.

V gene TRBV11-1 combines with J gene TRBJ1-1, with D tentatively TRBD1 (6 bases). The CDR3 is 16 amino acids. V shed 2 bases and J shed 2 bases, with 15 bases lying between them. Germline CDR1 reads SGHAT; CDR2 reads FQDESV (reference sequence). The chain's CDR3 is CASSLTFTGINTEAFF. The CDR3 nucleotides read TGTGCCAGCAGCTTAACGTTTACAGGGATTAACACTGAAGCTTTCTTT. The entire variable domain, with the rest obtained from reference TRBV11-1 and TRBJ1-1, is as follows: EAEVAQSPRYKITEKSQAVAFWCDPISGHATLYWYRQILGQGPELLVQFQDESVVDDSQLPKDRFSAERLKGVDSTLKIQPAELGDSAMYLCASSLTFTGINTEAFFGQGTRLTVV.

The rearrangement links TRBV9 to TRBJ2-1, with 12 bases fitting TRBD2. Germline V gives CDR1 SGDLS, CDR2 YYNGEE. The V gene end was trimmed by 0 bases and the J gene end by 9 bases; junction bases not matched to a gene: 7. The CDR3 contains 16 residues. CDR3 DNA: TGTGCCAGCAGCGTAGCCCGACTAGCGGGAGTGCGTGAGCAGTTCTTC. Its translation: CASSVARLAGVREQFF.

This clone appeared once. This chain links TRBV7-6 with TRBJ2-7; D is perhaps TRBD1 (5 bases). Trimming shortened V by 5 bases and J by 5 bases, and 10 bases separated the two germline ends. Germline V gene sequence: CDR1 SGHVS, CDR2 FNYEAQ. The CDR3 is 12 residues long. CDR3 sequence reads: CASSPRADEQYF. The DNA of the CDR3 is TGTGCCAGCAGCCCCAGGGCCGACGAGCAGTACTTC.

The rearrangement uses TRBV28 and TRBJ2-3; D is ambiguous. The CDR3 has 13 amino acids. The V and J ends lost 4 bases and 0 bases respectively, with 5 bases between them. Germline assignment: CDR1 MDHEN and CDR2 SYDVKM. CDR3 sequence reads: CASSWASTDTQYF. The CDR3 nucleotides read TGTGCCAGCAGTTGGGCGAGCACAGATACGCAGTATTTT.

The gene calls are TRBV2 and TRBJ1-5; weak D call: TRBD1 (5 bases). This CDR3 has 14 residues. With 3 bases removed from V and 2 bases from J, the gap between germline ends came to 8 bases. Germline V gives CDR1 SNHLY, CDR2 FYNNEI. The DNA for the CDR3 is TGTGCCAGCAGTGACAGGGCGGGCAATCAGCCCCAGCATTTT. Translated: CASSDRAGNQPQHF.

This clone was seen only once. This sequence joins TRBV2 and TRBJ1-1, with 8 nucleotides matching TRBD1. The J segment lost 0 bases and the V segment lost 10 bases, leaving 13 bases of the junction unmatched. This CDR3 is 16 amino acids long. Germline lookup yields CDR1 SNHLY and CDR2 FYNNEI. The CDR3 loop is CATNLGTGFMNTEAFF. Written as DNA, the CDR3 is TGTGCCACCAACCTAGGGACAGGATTCATGAACACTGAAGCTTTCTTT.

The chain has TRBV6-1 and TRBJ2-2; maybe TRBD1 (5 bases). Germline CDR1 and CDR2: MNHNS and SASEGT. Trimming pared 6 bases from V and 3 bases from J, leaving 8 bases between. This CDR3 region has 13 residues. The CDR3 sequence: CASRTAYTGELFF. DNA of the CDR3: TGTGCCAGCAGGACAGCATACACCGGGGAGCTGTTTTTT.

The V and J genes are TRBV10-3 and TRBJ1-1, with D perhaps TRBD1 (6 bases). This CDR3 region has 15 residues. Germline V CDR1 and CDR2: ENHRY, SYGVKD. Trimming stripped 2 bases from V and 5 bases from J, with 15 bases between. The CDR3 reads CAISEMEGGETEAFF. CDR3 in DNA: TGTGCCATCAGTGAGATGGAGGGGGGGGAGACTGAAGCTTTCTTT.

The chain employs TRBV4-1 and TRBJ2-1, with 9 bases matching TRBD1. J lost 8 bases, V lost 4 bases, and 3 bases had no gene match. Per the germline V gene, CDR1 is MGHRA and CDR2 is YSYEKL. The CDR3 totals 13 residues. The CDR3 loop reads CASSPGQGYEQFF. The CDR3 coding sequence is TGCGCCAGCAGCCCAGGACAGGGGTATGAGCAGTTCTTC.

The chain joins TRBV6-5 to TRBJ1-2; TRBD1 might be the D (5 bases). The CDR3 sequence is 13 residues long. Trimming took off 6 bases at V and 6 bases at J, with 14 bases between the two ends. Per germline, CDR1 MNHEY and CDR2 SVGAGI. The chain's CDR3 is CASSPARVDGYTF. Written as DNA, the CDR3 is TGTGCCAGCAGCCCCGCCAGGGTTGATGGCTACACCTTC.

The chain links TRBV7-6 to TRBJ2-1; 7 bases map to TRBD2. The J segment lost 10 bases and the V segment lost 3 bases, leaving 3 bases of the junction unmatched. CDR3 length equals 12 residues. CDR1 SGHVS and CDR2 FNYEAQ come from the germline V gene. The CDR3 sequence is CASSFASGEQFF. CDR3 in DNA: TGTGCCAGCAGCTTCGCTAGCGGAGAGCAGTTCTTC.

This chain connects TRBV16 to TRBJ1-2, with no clear D. Deletions cut 2 bases from V and 4 bases from J, with 17 bases between. Germline CDR1 is KGHSY and CDR2 is FQNENV. CDR3 length: 16 residues. The CDR3 reads CASSQPFGAEPYGYTF. The CDR3 nucleotides read TGTGCCAGCAGCCAACCGTTCGGAGCCGAACCCTATGGCTACACCTTC. The entire variable domain, with the rest obtained from reference TRBV16 and TRBJ1-2, is as follows: GEEVAQTPKHLVRGEGQKAKLYCAPIKGHSYVFWYQQVLKNEFKFLISFQNENVFDETGMPKERFSAKCLPNSPCSLEIQATKLEDSAVYFCASSQPFGAEPYGYTFGSGTRLTVV.

The chain employs TRBV4-1 and TRBJ2-3; perhaps TRBD2 as D (6 bases). Germline CDR1 is MGHRA and CDR2 is YSYEKL. The CDR3 runs to 15 residues. V lost 4 bases and J lost 8, with 19 bases in between. The CDR3 nucleotides read TGCGCCAGCAGCCGTCCCAGCGGGCTAAGCGGTACGCAGTATTTT. It codes for CASSRPSGLSGTQYF.

V gene TRBV5-1 combines with J gene TRBJ2-3; tentatively, D is TRBD2 (5 bases). There are 13 residues in the CDR3. Germline V gives CDR1 SGHRS, CDR2 YFSETQ. V lost 3 bases to trimming and J lost 5 bases, with 10 bases between them. The DNA for the CDR3 is TGCGCCAGCAGCTCGGGGAGTGGAGATACGCAGTATTTT. Translated: CASSSGSGDTQYF.